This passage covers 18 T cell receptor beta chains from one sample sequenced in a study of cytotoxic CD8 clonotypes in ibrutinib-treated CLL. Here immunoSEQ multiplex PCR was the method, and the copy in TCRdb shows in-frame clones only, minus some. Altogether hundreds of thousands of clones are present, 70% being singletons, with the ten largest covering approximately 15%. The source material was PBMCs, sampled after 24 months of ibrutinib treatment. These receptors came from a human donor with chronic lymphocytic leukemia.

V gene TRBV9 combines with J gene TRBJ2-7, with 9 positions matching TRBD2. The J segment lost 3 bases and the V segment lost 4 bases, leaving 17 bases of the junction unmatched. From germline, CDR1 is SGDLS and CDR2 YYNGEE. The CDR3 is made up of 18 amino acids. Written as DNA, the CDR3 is TGTGCCAGCAGCCACTCCCGCTCCGGGACTAGCCCTAACTACGAGCAGTACTTC. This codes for CASSHSRSGTSPNYEQYF.

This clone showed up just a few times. The CDR3 sequence is CASRRQGNNQPQHF. The CDR3 DNA reads TGTGCCAGCCGTCGACAGGGTAACAATCAGCCCCAGCATTTT. V usage is TRBV28 and J usage is TRBJ1-5; the match to TRBD1 covers 7 bases. CDR3 length equals 14 residues. Germline CDR1 reads MDHEN; CDR2 reads SYDVKM. Germline trimming cut 8 bases from V and 3 bases from J; bases unmatched to any gene: 7.

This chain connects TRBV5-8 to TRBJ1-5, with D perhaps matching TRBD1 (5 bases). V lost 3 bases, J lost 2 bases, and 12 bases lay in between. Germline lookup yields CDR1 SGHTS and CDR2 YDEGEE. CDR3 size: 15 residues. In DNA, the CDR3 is TGTGCCAGCAGCTCGGGGCAGGGACGCAATCAGCCCCAGCATTTT. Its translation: CASSSGQGRNQPQHF.

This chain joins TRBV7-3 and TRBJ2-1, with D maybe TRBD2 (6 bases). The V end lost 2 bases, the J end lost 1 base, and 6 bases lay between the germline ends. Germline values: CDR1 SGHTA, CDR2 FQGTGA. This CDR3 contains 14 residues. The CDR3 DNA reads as TGTGCCAGCAGCTTACGGGAGTCCTACAATGAGCAGTTCTTC. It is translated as CASSLRESYNEQFF.

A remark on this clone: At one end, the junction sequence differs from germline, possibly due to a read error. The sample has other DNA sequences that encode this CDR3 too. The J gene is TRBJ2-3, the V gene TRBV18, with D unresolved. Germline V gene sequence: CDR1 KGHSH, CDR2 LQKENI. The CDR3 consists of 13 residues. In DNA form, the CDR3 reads TGTGCCAGCTCACCACTCGGCACAGATACACAGTATTTT. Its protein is CASSPLGTDTQYF.

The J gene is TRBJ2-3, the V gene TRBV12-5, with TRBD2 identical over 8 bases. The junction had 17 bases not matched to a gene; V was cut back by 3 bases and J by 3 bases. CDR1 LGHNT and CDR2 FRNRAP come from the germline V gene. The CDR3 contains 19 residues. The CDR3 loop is CASGFIGSGSERRTDTQYF. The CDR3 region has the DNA TGTGCTAGTGGTTTTATTGGAAGCGGGAGCGAAAGGAGGACAGATACGCAGTATTTT.

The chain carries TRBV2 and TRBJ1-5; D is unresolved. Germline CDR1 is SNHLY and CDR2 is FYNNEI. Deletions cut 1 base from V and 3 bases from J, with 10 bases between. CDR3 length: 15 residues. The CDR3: CASSEGLGVNQPQHF. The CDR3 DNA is TGTGCCAGCAGTGAAGGTCTAGGTGTCAATCAGCCCCAGCATTTT. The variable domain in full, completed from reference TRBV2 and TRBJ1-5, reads EPEVTQTPSHQVTQMGQEVILRCVPISNHLYFYWYRQILGQKVEFLVSFYNNEISEKSEIFDDQFSVERPDGSNFTLKIRSTKLEDSAMYFCASSEGLGVNQPQHFGDGTRLSIL.

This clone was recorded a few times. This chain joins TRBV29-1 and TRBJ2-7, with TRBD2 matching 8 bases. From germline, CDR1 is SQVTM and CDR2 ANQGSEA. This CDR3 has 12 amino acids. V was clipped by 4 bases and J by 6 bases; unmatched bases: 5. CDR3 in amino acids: CSVGGTRGEQYF. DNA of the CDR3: TGCAGCGTTGGGGGGACTAGAGGCGAGCAGTACTTC.

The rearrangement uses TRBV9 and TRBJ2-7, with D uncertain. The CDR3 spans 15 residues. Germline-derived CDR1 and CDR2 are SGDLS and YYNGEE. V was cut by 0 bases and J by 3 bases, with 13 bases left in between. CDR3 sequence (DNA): TGTGCCAGCAGCGTAGCTGGTGGAGTGGTCTACGAGCAGTACTTC. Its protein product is CASSVAGGVVYEQYF.

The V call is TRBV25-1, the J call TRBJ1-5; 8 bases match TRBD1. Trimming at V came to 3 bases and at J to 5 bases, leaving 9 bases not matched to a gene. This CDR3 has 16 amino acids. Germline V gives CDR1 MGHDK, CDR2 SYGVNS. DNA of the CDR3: TGTGCCAGCAGTGACTGGGTCCAGGGGGCCGATCAGCCCCAGCATTTT. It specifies CASSDWVQGADQPQHF.

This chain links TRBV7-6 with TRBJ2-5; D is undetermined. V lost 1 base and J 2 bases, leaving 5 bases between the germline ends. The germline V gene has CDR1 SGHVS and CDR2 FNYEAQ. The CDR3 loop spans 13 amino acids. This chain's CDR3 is CASSLVRQETQYF. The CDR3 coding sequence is TGTGCCAGCAGCTTAGTGCGACAAGAGACCCAGTACTTC.

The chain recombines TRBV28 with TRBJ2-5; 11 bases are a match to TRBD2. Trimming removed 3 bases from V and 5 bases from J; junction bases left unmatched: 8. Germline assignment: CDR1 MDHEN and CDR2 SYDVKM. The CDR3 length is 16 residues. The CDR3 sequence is CASSFLSGREWETQYF. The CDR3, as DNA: TGTGCCAGCAGTTTTCTTAGCGGGAGGGAGTGGGAGACCCAGTACTTC.

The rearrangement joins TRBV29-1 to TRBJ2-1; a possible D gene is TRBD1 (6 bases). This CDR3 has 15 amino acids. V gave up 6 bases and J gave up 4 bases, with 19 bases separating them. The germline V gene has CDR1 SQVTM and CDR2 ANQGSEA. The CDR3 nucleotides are TGCAGCGTCGGGAACAGGGCCACGGGGTACAATGAGCAGTTCTTC. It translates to CSVGNRATGYNEQFF.

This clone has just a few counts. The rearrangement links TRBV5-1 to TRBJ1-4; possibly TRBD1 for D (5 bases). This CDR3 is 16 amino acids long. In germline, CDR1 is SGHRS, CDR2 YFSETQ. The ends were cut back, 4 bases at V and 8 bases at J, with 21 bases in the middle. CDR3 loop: CASSQGPRDTVEKLFF. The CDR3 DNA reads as TGCGCCAGCAGCCAGGGACCACGTGATACTGTCGAAAAACTGTTTTTT.

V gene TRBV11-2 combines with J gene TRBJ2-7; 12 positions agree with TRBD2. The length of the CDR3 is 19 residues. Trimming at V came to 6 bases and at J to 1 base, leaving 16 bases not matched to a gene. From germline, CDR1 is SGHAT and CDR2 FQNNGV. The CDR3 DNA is TGTGCCAGCAGTTTTAGCAGACTAGCGGGAGTGATTGCTTCCTACGAGCAGTACTTC. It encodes CASSFSRLAGVIASYEQYF.

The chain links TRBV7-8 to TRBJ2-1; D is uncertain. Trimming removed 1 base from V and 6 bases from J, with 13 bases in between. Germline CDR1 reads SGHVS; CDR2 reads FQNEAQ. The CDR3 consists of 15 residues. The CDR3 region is CASSLGRGRGNEQFF. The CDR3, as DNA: TGTGCCAGCAGCTTAGGGCGTGGACGAGGCAATGAGCAGTTCTTC.

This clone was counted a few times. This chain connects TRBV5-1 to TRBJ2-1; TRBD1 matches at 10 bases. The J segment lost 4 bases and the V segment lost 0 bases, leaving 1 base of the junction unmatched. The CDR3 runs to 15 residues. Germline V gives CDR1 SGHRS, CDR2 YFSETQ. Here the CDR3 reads CASSLGGQGYNEQFF. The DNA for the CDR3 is TGCGCCAGCAGCTTGGGGGGACAGGGGTACAATGAGCAGTTCTTC.

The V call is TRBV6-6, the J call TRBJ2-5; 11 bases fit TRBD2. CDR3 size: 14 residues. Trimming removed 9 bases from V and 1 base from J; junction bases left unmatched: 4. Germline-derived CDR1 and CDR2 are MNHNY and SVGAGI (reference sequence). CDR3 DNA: TGTGCCAGTTTAGCGGGAGGGCCCCAAGAGACCCAGTACTTC. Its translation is CASLAGGPQETQYF.